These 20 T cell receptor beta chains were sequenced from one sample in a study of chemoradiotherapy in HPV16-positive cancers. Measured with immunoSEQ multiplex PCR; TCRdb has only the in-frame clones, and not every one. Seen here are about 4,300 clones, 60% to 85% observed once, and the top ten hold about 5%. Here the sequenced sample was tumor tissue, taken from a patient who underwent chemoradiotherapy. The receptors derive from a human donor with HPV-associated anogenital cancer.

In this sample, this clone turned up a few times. This CDR3 reads CASSPPTVSRNSPLHF. The CDR3, as DNA: TGTGCCAGCAGCCCCCCGACCGTCTCGCGTAATTCACCCCTCCACTTT. The chain is built from TRBV6-6 and TRBJ1-6; no reliable D call. The V and J ends lost 6 bases and 6 bases respectively, with 18 bases between them. The CDR3 has 16 residues. Per the germline V gene, CDR1 is MNHNY and CDR2 is SVGAGI (reference sequence).

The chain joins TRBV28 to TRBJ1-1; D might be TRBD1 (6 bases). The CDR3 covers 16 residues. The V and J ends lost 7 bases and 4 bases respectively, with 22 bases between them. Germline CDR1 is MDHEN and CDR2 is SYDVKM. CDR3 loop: CASMRPVGGFGTEAFF. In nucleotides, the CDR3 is TGTGCCAGCATGCGCCCGGTAGGGGGGTTTGGCACTGAAGCTTTCTTT.

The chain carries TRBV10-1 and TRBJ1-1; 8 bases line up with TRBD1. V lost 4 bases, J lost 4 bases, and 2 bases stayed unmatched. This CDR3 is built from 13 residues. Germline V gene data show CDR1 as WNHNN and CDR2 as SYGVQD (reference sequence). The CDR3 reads CASSADRGTEAFF. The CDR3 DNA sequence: TGCGCCAGCAGTGCAGACAGGGGCACTGAAGCTTTCTTT.

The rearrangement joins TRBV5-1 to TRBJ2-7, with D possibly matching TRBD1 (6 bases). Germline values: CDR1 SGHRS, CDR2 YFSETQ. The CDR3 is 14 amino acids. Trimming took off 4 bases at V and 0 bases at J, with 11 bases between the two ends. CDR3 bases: TGCGCCAGCAGCAGGGACATCTACTCCTACGAGCAGTACTTC. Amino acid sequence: CASSRDIYSYEQYF. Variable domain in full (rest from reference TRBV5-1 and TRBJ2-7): KAGVTQTPRYLIKTRGQQVTLSCSPISGHRSVSWYQQTPGQGLQFLFEYFSETQRNKGNFPGRFSGRQFSNSRSEMNVSTLELGDSALYLCASSRDIYSYEQYFGPGTRLTVT.

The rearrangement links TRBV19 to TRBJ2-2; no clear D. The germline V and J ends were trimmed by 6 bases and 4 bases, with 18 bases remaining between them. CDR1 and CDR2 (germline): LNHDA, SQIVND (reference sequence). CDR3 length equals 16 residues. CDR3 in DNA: TGTGCCAGTAGCCCCAATTCCGGGCGTCGCACCGGGGAGCTGTTTTTT. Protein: CASSPNSGRRTGELFF.

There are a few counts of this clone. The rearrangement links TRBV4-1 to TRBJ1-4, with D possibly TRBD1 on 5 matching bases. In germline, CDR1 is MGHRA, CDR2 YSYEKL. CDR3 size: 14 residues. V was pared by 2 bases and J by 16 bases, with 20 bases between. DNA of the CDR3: TGCGCCAGCAGCCAACCAATAGAGCGGGGGGAGAAGTTTTTT. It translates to CASSQPIERGEKFF.

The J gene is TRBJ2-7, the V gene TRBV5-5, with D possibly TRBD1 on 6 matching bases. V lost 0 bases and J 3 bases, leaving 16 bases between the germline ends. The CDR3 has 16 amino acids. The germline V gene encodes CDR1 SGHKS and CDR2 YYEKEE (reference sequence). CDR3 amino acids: CASSLDFRQEYYEQYF. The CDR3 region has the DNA TGTGCCAGCAGCTTGGACTTTCGACAGGAATACTACGAGCAGTACTTC.

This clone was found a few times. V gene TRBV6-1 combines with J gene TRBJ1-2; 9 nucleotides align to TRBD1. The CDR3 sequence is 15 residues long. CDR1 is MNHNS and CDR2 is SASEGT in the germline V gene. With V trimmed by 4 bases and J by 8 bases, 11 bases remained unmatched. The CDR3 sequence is CASSGRRTGQGGYTF. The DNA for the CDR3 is TGTGCCAGCAGTGGACGCCGGACAGGACAGGGGGGCTACACCTTC.

CDR3: CASSLRGRLSYNEQFF. CDR3 in DNA: TGTGCCAGCAGCTTGAGGGGGCGCCTTTCCTACAATGAGCAGTTCTTC. This chain connects TRBV5-6 to TRBJ2-1; 7 bases map to TRBD1. Trimming removed 1 base from V and 1 base from J; junction bases left unmatched: 5. Per the germline V gene, CDR1 is SGHDT and CDR2 is YYEEEE. CDR3 length: 16 residues.

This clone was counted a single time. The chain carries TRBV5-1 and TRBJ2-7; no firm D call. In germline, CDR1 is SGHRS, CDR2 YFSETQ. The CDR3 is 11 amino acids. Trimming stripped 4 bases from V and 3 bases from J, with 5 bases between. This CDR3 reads CASSDYYEQYF. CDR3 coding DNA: TGCGCCAGCAGCGATTACTACGAGCAGTACTTC. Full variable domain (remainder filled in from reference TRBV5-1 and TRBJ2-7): KAGVTQTPRYLIKTRGQQVTLSCSPISGHRSVSWYQQTPGQGLQFLFEYFSETQRNKGNFPGRFSGRQFSNSRSEMNVSTLELGDSALYLCASSDYYEQYFGPGTRLTVT.

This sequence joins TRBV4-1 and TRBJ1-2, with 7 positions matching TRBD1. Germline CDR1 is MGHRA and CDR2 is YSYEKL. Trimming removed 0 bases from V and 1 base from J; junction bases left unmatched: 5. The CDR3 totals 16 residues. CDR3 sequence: CASSQEEGAYNYGYTF. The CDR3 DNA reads TGCGCCAGCAGCCAAGAAGAGGGGGCTTATAACTATGGCTACACCTTC.

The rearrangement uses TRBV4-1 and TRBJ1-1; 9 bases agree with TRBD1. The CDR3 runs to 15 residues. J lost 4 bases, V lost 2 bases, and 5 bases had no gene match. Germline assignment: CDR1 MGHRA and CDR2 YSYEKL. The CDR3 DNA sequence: TGCGCCAGCAGCCAAACCCCGACAGGGGGCACTGAAGCTTTCTTT. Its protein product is CASSQTPTGGTEAFF.

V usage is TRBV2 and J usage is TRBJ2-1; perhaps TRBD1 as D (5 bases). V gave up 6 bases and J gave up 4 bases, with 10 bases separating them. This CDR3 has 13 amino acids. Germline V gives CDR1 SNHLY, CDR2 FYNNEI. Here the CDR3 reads CASSASGYNEQFF. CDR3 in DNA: TGTGCCAGCAGCGCCTCAGGGTACAATGAGCAGTTCTTC.

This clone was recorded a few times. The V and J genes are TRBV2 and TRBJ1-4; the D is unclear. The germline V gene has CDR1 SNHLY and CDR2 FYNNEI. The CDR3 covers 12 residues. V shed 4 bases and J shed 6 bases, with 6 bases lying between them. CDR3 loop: CASSGVDEKLFF. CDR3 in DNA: TGTGCCAGCAGTGGGGTAGATGAAAAACTGTTTTTT.

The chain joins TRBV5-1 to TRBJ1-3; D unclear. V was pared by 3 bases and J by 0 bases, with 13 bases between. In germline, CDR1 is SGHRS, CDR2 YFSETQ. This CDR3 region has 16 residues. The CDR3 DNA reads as TGCGCCAGCAGCTATAATGACCTGAGCTCTGGAAACACCATATATTTT. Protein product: CASSYNDLSSGNTIYF.

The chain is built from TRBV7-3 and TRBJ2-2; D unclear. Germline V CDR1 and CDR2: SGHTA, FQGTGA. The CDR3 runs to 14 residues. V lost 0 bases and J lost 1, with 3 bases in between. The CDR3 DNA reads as TGTGCCAGCAGCTTAACCGTGAACACCGGGGAGCTGTTTTTT. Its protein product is CASSLTVNTGELFF.

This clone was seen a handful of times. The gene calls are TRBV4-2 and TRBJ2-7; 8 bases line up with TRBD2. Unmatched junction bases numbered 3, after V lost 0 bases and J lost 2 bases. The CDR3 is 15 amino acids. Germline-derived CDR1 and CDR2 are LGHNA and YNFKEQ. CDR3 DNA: TGTGCCAGCAGCCAAGATCGAGCGGGGGCCTACGAGCAGTACTTC. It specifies CASSQDRAGAYEQYF.

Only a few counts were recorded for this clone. In DNA, the CDR3 is TGTGCCAGCAGCTTGGGACAGATTCCCACCGGGGAGCTGTTTTTT. Encoded protein: CASSLGQIPTGELFF. This chain uses TRBV7-9 with TRBJ2-2, with 7 positions matching TRBD1. From germline, CDR1 is SEHNR and CDR2 FQNEAQ (reference sequence). Trimming at V came to 3 bases and at J to 4 bases, leaving 5 bases not matched to a gene. The CDR3 runs to 15 residues. The full variable domain, rest sourced from reference TRBV7-9 and TRBJ2-2, is DTGVSQNPRHKITKRGQNVTFRCDPISEHNRLYWYRQTLGQGPEFLTYFQNEAQLEKSRLLSDRFSAERPKGSFSTLEIQRTEQGDSAMYLCASSLGQIPTGELFFGEGSRLTVL.

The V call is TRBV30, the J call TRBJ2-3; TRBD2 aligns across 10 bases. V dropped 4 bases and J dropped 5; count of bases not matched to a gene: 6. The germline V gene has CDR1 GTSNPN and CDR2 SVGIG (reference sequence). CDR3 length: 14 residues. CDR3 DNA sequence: TGTGCCTGGAATAAGCGGGGGGGGGTAGATACGCAGTATTTT. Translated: CAWNKRGGVDTQYF.

CDR3 loop: CASTFGQMNTEAFF. CDR3 DNA sequence: TGTGCCAGCACCTTTGGACAGATGAACACTGAAGCTTTCTTT. This chain connects TRBV7-9 to TRBJ1-1, with a weak D call TRBD1 (6 bases). This CDR3 is 14 amino acids long. Looked up from germline, CDR1 is SEHNR and CDR2 is FQNEAQ (reference sequence). V lost 7 bases, J lost 0 bases, and 12 bases lay in between.